These T cell receptor beta chains were read from a single sample in a study of response to subunit inactivated influenza vaccine. TCRdb ran MiXCR on the RT-PCR reads and lists one entry per CDR3 protein. The table has around 850,000 distinct CDR3 sequences, around a sixth seen once. The specimen comprised PBMCs from blood, sampled more than 4 days after vaccination. All receptors come from a man over 45 who received an inactivated influenza vaccine. Each CDR3 is given with its conserved first and last residue. D genes are given only for firm matches. Some rows have no size entry. The others give once, few or many, or a class for an expanded clone.

d_gene	j_gene	v_gene	abundance	CDR3aa	CDR3nt
TRBD2	TRBJ2-5	TRBV27	.	CASSSAGLAGVSVLAETQYF	TGTGCCAGCAGTTCAGCGGGACTAGCGGGAGTTTCGGTCCTCGCAGAGACCCAGTACTTC
.	TRBJ2-3	TRBV24-1	.	CATSGGRTTQYF	TGTGCCACCAGTGGGGGAAGGACAACGCAGTATTTT
.	TRBJ1-1	TRBV5-1	.	CASSLEGQTNTEAFF	TGCGCCAGCAGCTTGGAGGGGCAGACGAACACTGAAGCTTTCTTT
.	TRBJ1-5	TRBV10-3	few	CAISEVGGDQPQHF	TGTGCCATCAGTGAGGTCGGAGGGGATCAGCCCCAGCATTTT
TRBD1	TRBJ2-1	TRBV5-1	.	CASSSPPGQGFFLNEQFF	TGCGCCAGCAGCTCGCCGCCGGGACAGGGTTTCTTTCTCAATGAGCAGTTCTTC
.	TRBJ1-1	TRBV24-1	.	CATSDPQQGMNTEAFF	TGTGCCACCAGTGACCCCCAACAGGGTATGAACACTGAAGCTTTCTTT
TRBD1	TRBJ2-7	TRBV6-6	.	CASSTGETYEQYF	TGTGCCAGCAGTACAGGGGAAACCTACGAGCAGTACTTC
TRBD1	TRBJ2-1	TRBV15	few	CATTRDRINNEQFF	TGTGCCACCACCCGGGACAGAATTAACAATGAGCAGTTCTTC
.	TRBJ2-3	TRBV7-9	.	CASSPSASTDTQYF	TGTGCCAGCAGCCCTTCTGCGAGCACAGATACGCAGTATTTT
.	TRBJ1-4	TRBV29-1	.	CSVMGHINEKLFF	TGCAGCGTTATGGGACACATTAATGAAAAACTGTTTTTT
TRBD1	TRBJ1-2	TRBV15	.	CATRLKPGQGAGGYTF	TGTGCCACCAGACTAAAGCCGGGACAGGGGGCTGGAGGCTACACCTTC
TRBD1	TRBJ1-1	TRBV5-1	few	CASSIDRGHEAFF	TGCGCCAGCAGCATCGACAGGGGGCACGAAGCTTTCTTT
TRBD2	TRBJ2-3	TRBV20-1	.	CSASDPTSGTTDTQYF	TGCAGTGCTAGCGATCCGACTAGCGGGACCACAGATACGCAGTATTTT
.	TRBJ2-7	TRBV5-6	many	CASSLVGRLKNEQYF	TGTGCCAGCAGCTTGGTCGGCAGGTTGAAGAACGAGCAGTACTTC
.	TRBJ1-3	TRBV20-1	many	CSARVTGMNSGNTIYF	TGCAGTGCTAGAGTAACAGGGATGAACTCTGGAAACACCATATATTTT
.	TRBJ2-1	TRBV20-1	.	CSARRATSSSNEQFF	TGCAGTGCTCGACGAGCGACTAGTTCCTCCAATGAGCAGTTCTTC
.	TRBJ1-1	TRBV3-1	.	CASSLHGPQGEAFF	TGTGCCAGCAGCCTTCACGGTCCGCAGGGCGAAGCTTTCTTT